This is a list of T cell receptor beta chains from one sample in a study of identical twins. One entry per CDR3 protein results from TCRdb running MiXCR on the 5' RACE reads. The sample lists approximately 210,000 distinct CDR3 sequences; around 15% were seen once. These data were also filed under a second study, of T cells expressing NK-cell markers.

Sequenced material: CD8+ T cells sorted from blood. The receptors shown here come from a woman between 18 and 29 years old in good health. Both conserved end residues are part of each CDR3. The order of the fields is D gene, V gene, clone size, J gene, CDR3 protein, CDR3 DNA. The D gene is left open where the match is weak. The size field is filled for only some rows; it gives once, few, many or a size class.

d_gene: TRBD2; v_gene: TRBV12-3/TRBV12-4; abundance: .; j_gene: TRBJ2-2; CDR3aa: CASNSGAGELFF; CDR3nt: TGTGCCAGCAATAGCGGGGCCGGGGAGCTGTTTTTT
d_gene: TRBD2; v_gene: TRBV7-9; abundance: .; j_gene: TRBJ2-1; CDR3aa: CASSLGSGRKGEQFF; CDR3nt: TGTGCCAGCAGCCTGGGCAGCGGGAGGAAGGGCGAGCAGTTCTTC
d_gene: .; v_gene: TRBV4-3; abundance: few; j_gene: TRBJ2-5; CDR3aa: CASSPTRRGYGGHGETQYF; CDR3nt: TGCGCCAGCAGCCCTACCCGGCGGGGGTACGGGGGACATGGAGAGACCCAGTACTTC
d_gene: .; v_gene: TRBV4-3; abundance: few; j_gene: TRBJ2-1; CDR3aa: CASSQAVSAYNEQFF; CDR3nt: TGCGCCAGCAGCCAGGCCGTTAGTGCCTACAATGAGCAGTTCTTC
d_gene: TRBD1; v_gene: TRBV9; abundance: .; j_gene: TRBJ1-4; CDR3aa: CASSPARGQNEKLFF; CDR3nt: TGTGCCAGCAGCCCAGCTAGGGGACAGAATGAAAAACTGTTTTTT
d_gene: .; v_gene: TRBV12-3/TRBV12-4; abundance: .; j_gene: TRBJ2-7; CDR3aa: CASSHMDRVYEQYF; CDR3nt: TGTGCCAGCAGTCACATGGACAGAGTCTACGAGCAGTACTTC
d_gene: TRBD2; v_gene: TRBV29-1; abundance: few; j_gene: TRBJ2-7; CDR3aa: CSVELAGVSPSYEQYF; CDR3nt: TGCAGCGTTGAATTAGCGGGAGTCTCCCCTTCCTACGAGCAGTACTTC
d_gene: .; v_gene: TRBV3-1; abundance: .; j_gene: TRBJ2-1; CDR3aa: CASSQVPLEGEQFF; CDR3nt: TGTGCCAGCAGCCAAGTCCCACTAGAAGGTGAGCAGTTCTTC
d_gene: .; v_gene: TRBV6-1; abundance: few; j_gene: TRBJ2-1; CDR3aa: CASSPGLAHNEQFF; CDR3nt: TGTGCCAGCAGCCCGGGACTCGCTCACAATGAGCAGTTCTTC
d_gene: .; v_gene: TRBV7-6; abundance: .; j_gene: TRBJ2-1; CDR3aa: CASSPGIGGDEQFF; CDR3nt: TGTGCCAGCAGCCCTGGCATAGGGGGGGATGAGCAGTTCTTC
d_gene: .; v_gene: TRBV9; abundance: .; j_gene: TRBJ1-2; CDR3aa: CASSVGTGSVYGYTF; CDR3nt: TGTGCCAGCAGCGTAGGGACGGGGAGCGTCTATGGCTACACCTTC
d_gene: TRBD2; v_gene: TRBV20-1; abundance: few; j_gene: TRBJ2-3; CDR3aa: CSALPLLAASTDTQYF; CDR3nt: TGCAGTGCTTTACCCTTACTAGCGGCCAGCACAGATACGCAGTATTTT
d_gene: .; v_gene: TRBV12-3/TRBV12-4; abundance: many; j_gene: TRBJ1-1; CDR3aa: CASSLQGNTEAFF; CDR3nt: TGTGCCAGCAGTTTACAGGGGAACACTGAAGCTTTCTTT
d_gene: .; v_gene: TRBV4-2; abundance: few; j_gene: TRBJ1-2; CDR3aa: CASSQETGSPSNYGYTF; CDR3nt: TGTGCCAGCAGCCAAGAGACAGGAAGCCCCTCTAACTATGGCTACACCTTC
d_gene: .; v_gene: TRBV7-8; abundance: .; j_gene: TRBJ1-1; CDR3aa: CSSTGAWITEAFF; CDR3nt: TGTTCCAGCACGGGGGCCTGGATCACTGAAGCTTTCTTT
d_gene: TRBD1; v_gene: TRBV20-1; abundance: many; j_gene: TRBJ2-4; CDR3aa: CSGETGEAKNIQYF; CDR3nt: TGCAGTGGAGAGACAGGGGAGGCCAAAAACATTCAGTACTTC
d_gene: TRBD2; v_gene: TRBV6-5; abundance: .; j_gene: TRBJ2-3; CDR3aa: CASSYTRTSGSSTDTQYF; CDR3nt: TGTGCCAGCAGTTACACCCGGACTAGCGGGTCTAGCACAGATACGCAGTATTTT
d_gene: .; v_gene: TRBV15; abundance: few; j_gene: TRBJ2-7; CDR3aa: CATSNDEADKAYEQYF; CDR3nt: TGTGCCACCAGTAACGACGAGGCGGACAAGGCCTACGAGCAGTACTTC
d_gene: .; v_gene: TRBV4-1; abundance: .; j_gene: TRBJ2-5; CDR3aa: CASSVDSSRRETQYF; CDR3nt: TGCGCCAGCAGCGTCGACTCTAGCCGACGGGAGACCCAGTACTTC
d_gene: .; v_gene: TRBV29-1; abundance: .; j_gene: TRBJ2-2; CDR3aa: CSVEVPGGSGELFF; CDR3nt: TGCAGCGTTGAAGTCCCAGGGGGGAGCGGGGAGCTGTTTTTT
d_gene: TRBD2; v_gene: TRBV12-3/TRBV12-4; abundance: few; j_gene: TRBJ2-1; CDR3aa: CASSHSGGADEQFF; CDR3nt: TGTGCCAGCAGTCATAGCGGGGGGGCCGATGAGCAGTTCTTC
d_gene: .; v_gene: TRBV4-3; abundance: few; j_gene: TRBJ2-5; CDR3aa: CASSQVLTSPQETQYF; CDR3nt: TGCGCCAGCAGCCAAGTTTTGACAAGCCCCCAAGAGACCCAGTACTTC
d_gene: .; v_gene: TRBV12-3/TRBV12-4; abundance: .; j_gene: TRBJ1-1; CDR3aa: CASSLTLPEAFF; CDR3nt: TGTGCCAGCAGTTTGACCCTGCCTGAAGCTTTCTTT
d_gene: TRBD1; v_gene: TRBV12-3/TRBV12-4; abundance: many; j_gene: TRBJ2-7; CDR3aa: CASTPGQITYEQYF; CDR3nt: TGTGCCAGCACACCGGGACAGATAACCTACGAGCAGTACTTC
d_gene: .; v_gene: TRBV7-9; abundance: .; j_gene: TRBJ1-1; CDR3aa: CASSLVGGRGTEAFF; CDR3nt: TGTGCCAGCAGCTTAGTCGGGGGCCGCGGCACTGAAGCTTTCTTT
d_gene: .; v_gene: TRBV7-2; abundance: .; j_gene: TRBJ2-7; CDR3aa: CASSSPGLPRYEQYF; CDR3nt: TGTGCCAGCAGCTCACCGGGACTCCCTCGCTACGAGCAGTACTTC
d_gene: TRBD2; v_gene: TRBV20-1; abundance: .; j_gene: TRBJ2-5; CDR3aa: CSARESYREGKETQYF; CDR3nt: TGCAGTGCTAGAGAGTCTTATCGGGAGGGGAAAGAGACCCAGTACTTC
d_gene: .; v_gene: TRBV5-6; abundance: few; j_gene: TRBJ2-3; CDR3aa: CASSIGSSTDTQYF; CDR3nt: TGTGCCAGCAGTATAGGTTCTAGCACAGATACGCAGTATTTT